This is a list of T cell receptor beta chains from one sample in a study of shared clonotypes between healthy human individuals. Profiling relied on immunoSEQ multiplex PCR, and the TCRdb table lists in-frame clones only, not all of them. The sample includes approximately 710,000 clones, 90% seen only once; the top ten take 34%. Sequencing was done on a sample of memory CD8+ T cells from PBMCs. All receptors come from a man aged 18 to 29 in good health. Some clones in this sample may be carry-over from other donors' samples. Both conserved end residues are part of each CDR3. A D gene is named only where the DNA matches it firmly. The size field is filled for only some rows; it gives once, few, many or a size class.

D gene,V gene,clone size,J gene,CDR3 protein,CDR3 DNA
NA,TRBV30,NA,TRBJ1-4,CAWSGVGNEKLFF,TGTGCCTGGAGTGGTGTGGGGAATGAAAAACTGTTTTTT
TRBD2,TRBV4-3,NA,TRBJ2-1,CASSQDLAGEGNEQFF,TGCGCCAGCAGTCAGGATCTAGCGGGAGAAGGCAATGAGCAGTTCTTC
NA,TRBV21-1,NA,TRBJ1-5,CASSNCGASNQPQHF,TGTGCCAGCAGCAATTGTGGGGCTAGCAATCAGCCCCAGCATTTT
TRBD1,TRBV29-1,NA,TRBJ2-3,CSVWTGSSVKTDTQYF,TGCAGCGTCTGGACAGGATCTAGTGTAAAAACAGATACGCAGTATTTT
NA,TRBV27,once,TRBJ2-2,CASFWGQGSTGELFF,TGTGCCAGCTTCTGGGGGCAGGGTAGCACCGGGGAGCTGTTTTTT
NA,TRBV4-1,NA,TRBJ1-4,CASSQGPGQDEKLFF,TGCGCCAGCAGCCAAGGACCGGGACAAGATGAAAAACTGTTTTTT
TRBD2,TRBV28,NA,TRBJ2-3,CASSPGRAPSTDTQYF,TGTGCCAGCAGCCCTGGGAGGGCCCCCTCCACAGATACGCAGTATTTT
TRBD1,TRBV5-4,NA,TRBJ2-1,CASSFGTGSEEQFF,TGTGCCAGCAGCTTTGGGACAGGGTCGGAAGAGCAGTTCTTC
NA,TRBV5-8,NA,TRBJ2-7,CASGGMLYEQYF,TGTGCCAGCGGGGGTATGCTCTACGAGCAGTACTTC
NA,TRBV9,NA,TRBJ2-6,CASSVVGRAYSGANVLTF,TGTGCCAGCAGCGTAGTGGGCAGGGCTTACTCTGGGGCCAACGTCCTGACTTTC
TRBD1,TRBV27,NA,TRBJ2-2,CASSLRQGGTGELFF,TGTGCCAGCAGTTTAAGACAGGGCGGGACCGGGGAGCTGTTTTTT
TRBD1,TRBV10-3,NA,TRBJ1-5,CAIAGQGGNQPQHF,TGTGCCATCGCCGGACAGGGCGGCAATCAGCCCCAGCATTTT
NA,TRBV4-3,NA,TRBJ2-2,CASSEGTNTGELFF,TGCGCCAGCAGCGAGGGGACGAACACCGGGGAGCTGTTTTTT
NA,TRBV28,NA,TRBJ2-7,CASSSPTDSPYEQYF,TGTGCCAGCAGTTCCCCAACGGACAGCCCCTACGAGCAGTACTTC
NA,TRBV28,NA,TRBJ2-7,CASSSLEQYF,TGTGCCAGCAGTTCGCTCGAGCAGTACTTC
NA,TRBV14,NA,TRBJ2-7,CASSHRRSKTGAYEQYF,TGTGCCAGCAGCCACAGAAGATCCAAAACGGGAGCATACGAGCAGTACTTC
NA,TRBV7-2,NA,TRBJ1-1,CASSKPGVNTEAFF,TGTGCCAGCAGCAAACCAGGGGTGAACACTGAAGCTTTCTTT
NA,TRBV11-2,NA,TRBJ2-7,CASSFPREQYF,TGTGCCAGCAGCTTTCCGAGAGAGCAGTACTTC
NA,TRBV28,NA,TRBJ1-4,CASSLNEDTFFATNEKLFF,TGTGCCAGCAGTTTAAACGAGGACACCTTCTTCGCAACTAATGAAAAACTGTTTTTT
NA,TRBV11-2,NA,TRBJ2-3,CASSLGPTEWDTQYF,TGTGCCAGCAGCTTAGGACCGACCGAATGGGATACGCAGTATTTT
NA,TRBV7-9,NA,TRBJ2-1,CASSFSGGFSEQFF,TGTGCCAGCAGCTTCTCGGGTGGTTTCAGTGAGCAGTTCTTC
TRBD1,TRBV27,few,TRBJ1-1,CASSLGQGGTEAFF,TGTGCCAGCAGTCTTGGACAGGGTGGCACTGAAGCTTTCTTT
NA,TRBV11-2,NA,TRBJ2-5,CASREDAWGFYF,TGTGCCAGCAGAGAGGACGCCTGGGGGTTTTACTTC
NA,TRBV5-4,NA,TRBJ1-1,CASSSLIGAEAFF,TGTGCCAGCAGCAGCCTCATTGGGGCTGAAGCTTTCTTT
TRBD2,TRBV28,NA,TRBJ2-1,CASSPSGGPYNEQFF,TGTGCCAGCAGTCCTTCGGGGGGGCCCTACAATGAGCAGTTCTTC
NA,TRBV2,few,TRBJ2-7,CASLGQLSHEQYF,TGTGCCAGTTTGGGGCAGTTATCCCACGAGCAGTACTTC
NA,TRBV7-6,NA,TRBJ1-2,CASSPRGVGYGYTF,TGTGCCAGCAGCCCCCGCGGGGTAGGGTATGGCTACACCTTC
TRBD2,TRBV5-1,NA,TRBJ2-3,CASRRDRTSGSTDTQYF,TGCGCCAGCAGACGTGATAGGACTAGCGGGAGCACAGATACGCAGTATTTT
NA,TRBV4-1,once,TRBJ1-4,CASSHATGALEKLFF,TGCGCCAGCAGCCACGCGACAGGCGCTCTCGAAAAACTGTTTTTT
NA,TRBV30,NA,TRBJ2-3,CAWSVSAGFPDTQYF,TGTGCCTGGAGTGTATCGGCGGGATTCCCAGATACGCAGTATTTT
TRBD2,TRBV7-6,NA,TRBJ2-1,CASSPQREGSDNEQFF,TGTGCCAGCAGCCCCCAGCGGGAGGGTAGCGACAATGAGCAGTTCTTC
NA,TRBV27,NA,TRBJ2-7,CASSFLPGTTFYEQYF,TGTGCCAGCAGTTTCCTCCCCGGGACAACCTTTTACGAGCAGTACTTC
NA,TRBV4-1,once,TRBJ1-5,CASSQRDRNNQPQHF,TGCGCCAGCAGCCAACGGGACCGGAACAATCAGCCCCAGCATTTT
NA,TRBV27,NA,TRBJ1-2,CASSSSKGTLNYGYTF,TGTGCCAGCAGTTCATCTAAGGGGACCCTAAACTATGGCTACACCTTC
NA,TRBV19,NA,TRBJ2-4,CASSMVALAKNIQYF,TGTGCCAGTAGTATGGTGGCACTAGCCAAAAACATTCAGTACTTC
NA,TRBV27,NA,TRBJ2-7,CASSLGVGGSYEQYF,TGTGCCAGCAGTTTAGGTGTCGGGGGCTCCTACGAGCAGTACTTC
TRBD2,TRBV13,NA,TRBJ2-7,CASSNSGRAYEQYF,TGTGCCAGCAGCAATAGCGGGAGGGCCTACGAGCAGTACTTC
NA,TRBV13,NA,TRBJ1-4,CASSTGAEEKLFF,TGTGCCAGCAGCACCGGAGCCGAGGAAAAACTGTTTTTT
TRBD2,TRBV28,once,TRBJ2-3,CASSLPGLAGVPDTQYF,TGTGCCAGCAGTTTACCCGGACTAGCGGGAGTCCCAGATACGCAGTATTTT
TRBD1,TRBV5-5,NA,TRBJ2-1,CASSLGQGVRNEQFF,TGTGCCAGCAGCTTGGGACAGGGGGTTAGAAATGAGCAGTTCTTC
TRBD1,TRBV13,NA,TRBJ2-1,CASSPRTGESNEQFF,TGTGCCAGCAGCCCCCGGACAGGGGAAAGCAATGAGCAGTTCTTC
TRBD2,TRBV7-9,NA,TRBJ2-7,CASSFFSPAGYSYEQYF,TGTGCCAGCAGCTTTTTTTCACCAGCGGGGTACTCCTACGAGCAGTACTTC
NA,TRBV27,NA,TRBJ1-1,CASSPTGAGNTEAFF,TGTGCCAGCAGTCCAACTGGGGCGGGGAACACTGAAGCTTTCTTT
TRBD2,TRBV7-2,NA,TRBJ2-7,CASSKGLAGGEQYF,TGTGCCAGCAGCAAAGGACTAGCGGGAGGCGAGCAGTACTTC
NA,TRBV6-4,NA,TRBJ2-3,CASSDGTAANTQYF,TGTGCCAGCAGTGACGGGACTGCGGCTAATACGCAGTATTTT
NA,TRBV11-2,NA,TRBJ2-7,CASSWWSVGYEQYF,TGTGCCAGCAGCTGGTGGAGTGTCGGCTACGAGCAGTACTTC
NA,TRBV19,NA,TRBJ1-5,CASSGWAGGNQPQHF,TGTGCCAGTAGTGGGTGGGCCGGGGGCAATCAGCCCCAGCATTTT
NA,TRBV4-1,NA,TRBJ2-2,CASSLPDSYTGELFF,TGCGCCAGCAGCCTCCCGGACAGTTACACCGGGGAGCTGTTTTTT
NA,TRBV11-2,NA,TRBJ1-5,CASSDDLGRNQPQHF,TGTGCCAGCAGCGACGACTTGGGGAGAAATCAGCCCCAGCATTTT
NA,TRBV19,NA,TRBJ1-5,CASSIAGYSNQPQHF,TGTGCCAGTAGTATCGCAGGGTATAGCAATCAGCCCCAGCATTTT